The 29 T cell receptor beta chains presented below share a single source sample, sequenced in a study of cytomegalovirus exposure and HLA in healthy donors. PCR employed 60 Vbeta and 13 Jbeta primers. TCRdb's copy holds only in-frame clones and misses some; the assay was immunoSEQ multiplex PCR. The sample carries some 150,000 clones, approximately 72% recorded once. The sample taken for sequencing was PBMCs. The receptors come from a man aged 40-49 years in good health and CMV-seronegative.

This clone was recorded only once. The chain carries TRBV4-2 and TRBJ2-5; no clear D gene. The CDR3 sequence is 15 residues long. V lost 0 bases and J lost 5, with 13 bases in between. CDR1 LGHNA and CDR2 YNFKEQ come from the germline V gene. In nucleotides, the CDR3 is TGTGCCAGCAGCCAAGATCCCACGGGTCAGGAGACCCAGTACTTC. As protein: CASSQDPTGQETQYF.

As regards this clone: The junction departs from the called germline gene at one end, perhaps through a read error. This chain's CDR3 is CASSPGQGVLPDF. The CDR3 DNA sequence: TGTGCCAGCAGCCCCGGACAGGGAGTTCTTCCGGACTTC. V and J are TRBV5-6 and TRBJ2-4, with TRBD1 identical over 8 bases. This CDR3 has 13 amino acids. Germline V gives CDR1 SGHDT, CDR2 YYEEEE. The variable domain in full, with the rest retrieved from reference TRBV5-6 and TRBJ2-4, is DAGVTQSPTHLIKTRGQQVTLRCSPKSGHDTVSWYQQALGQGPQFIFQYYEEEERQRGNFPDRFSGHQFPNYSSELNVNALLLGDSALYLCASSPGQGVLPDFGAGTRLSVL.

The CDR3 region has the DNA TGTGCCAGCAGCCAAAAGCCACGACAGTTTAATGAGCAGTTCTTC. Protein product: CASSQKPRQFNEQFF. The rearrangement links TRBV14 to TRBJ2-1; tentative D call: TRBD1 (5 bases). The V end lost 2 bases, the J end lost 7 bases, and 15 bases lay between the germline ends. The CDR3 runs 15 residues. Looked up from germline, CDR1 is SGHDN and CDR2 is FVKESK. The variable domain in full, completed from reference TRBV14 and TRBJ2-1, reads EAGVTQFPSHSVIEKGQTVTLRCDPISGHDNLYWYRRVMGKEIKFLLHFVKESKQDESGMPNNRFLAERTGGTYSTLKVQPAELEDSGVYFCASSQKPRQFNEQFFGPGTRLTVL.

This clone was observed a few times. CDR3 nucleotide sequence: TGTGCCAGCAGCTTGTATGCGGGGGAACGTGAGCAGTTCTTC. Translated: CASSLYAGEREQFF. This chain connects TRBV5-6 to TRBJ2-1, with 7 bases fitting TRBD2. The V gene end was trimmed by 1 base and the J gene end by 9 bases; junction bases not matched to a gene: 7. The CDR3 totals 14 residues. Germline V CDR1 and CDR2: SGHDT, YYEEEE.

V is TRBV25-1 and J is TRBJ2-3; TRBD2 matches at 12 bases. V was pared by 8 bases and J by 3 bases, with 12 bases of the junction left unmatched. The germline CDR1 and CDR2 sequences are MGHDK and SYGVNS. This CDR3 is 17 amino acids long. The CDR3 spells CASSGLAGTKGTDTQYF. In nucleotides, the CDR3 is TGTGCCAGCTCCGGACTAGCGGGGACTAAAGGAACAGATACGCAGTATTTT.

The CDR3 loop reads CASSRWDRSYEQYF. CDR3 in DNA: TGTGCCAGCAGCAGATGGGACAGATCCTACGAGCAGTACTTC. The chain couples TRBV13 to TRBJ2-7; 7 bases fit TRBD1. Trimming at V came to 5 bases and at J to 1 base, leaving 5 bases not matched to a gene. Per germline, CDR1 PRHDT and CDR2 FYEKMQ (reference sequence). This CDR3 is built from 14 residues.

The V and J genes are TRBV9 and TRBJ1-6; no clear D gene. The CDR3 runs 16 residues. Germline V lookup: CDR1 SGDLS, CDR2 YYNGEE. Trimming pared 4 bases from V and 0 bases from J, leaving 11 bases between. CDR3 DNA sequence: TGTGCCAGCAGCCCGCCCCCCAGCTCCTATAATTCACCCCTCCACTTT. Translated, it gives CASSPPPSSYNSPLHF.

The CDR3 loop is CASSLVQGLLNIQYF. The CDR3 DNA sequence: TGTGCCAGCAGCTTAGTCCAGGGACTCTTAAACATTCAGTACTTC. The V and J genes are TRBV7-2 and TRBJ2-4, with D tentatively TRBD2 (6 bases). The germline V gene encodes CDR1 SGHTA and CDR2 FQGNSA. This CDR3 has 15 residues. Trimming stripped 1 base from V and 6 bases from J, with 13 bases between.

The CDR3 spells CASSFSSQQGAHTQYF. CDR3 DNA sequence: TGTGCCAGCAGCTTTTCAAGCCAACAGGGGGCGCATACGCAGTATTTT. The chain has TRBV7-2 and TRBJ2-3; TRBD1 aligns across 9 bases. CDR1 and CDR2 (germline): SGHTA, FQGNSA. The CDR3 loop spans 16 amino acids. Trimming took 3 bases from V and 7 from J; bases not matched to a gene: 11. The full variable domain, in which reference TRBV7-2 and TRBJ2-3 provide the parts outside the CDR3, is GAGVSQSPSNKVTEKGKDVELRCDPISGHTALYWYRQSLGQGLEFLIYFQGNSAPDKSGLPSDRFSAERTGGSVSTLTIQRTQQEDSAVYLCASSFSSQQGAHTQYFGPGTRLTVL.

This clone appeared once. The chain uses TRBV6-1 and TRBJ1-5, with D possibly TRBD1 on 6 matching bases. The CDR3 runs to 14 residues. V dropped 3 bases and J dropped 6 bases, with 12 bases sitting between them. The germline gives CDR1 MNHNS, CDR2 SASEGT. CDR3 DNA: TGTGCCAGCAGTGAGGTCAGGGGTCTTCAGCCCCAGCATTTT. This gives the protein CASSEVRGLQPQHF.

This sequence joins TRBV2 and TRBJ1-1; 8 positions match TRBD1. This CDR3 spans 15 amino acids. Germline V gene data show CDR1 as SNHLY and CDR2 as FYNNEI. The trim removed 7 bases at V and 3 bases at J, leaving 10 bases unmatched. The CDR3 loop is CASTPRQGIDTEAFF. The CDR3 region has the DNA TGTGCCAGCACCCCAAGACAGGGGATTGACACTGAAGCTTTCTTT. The full variable domain, rest sourced from reference TRBV2 and TRBJ1-1, is EPEVTQTPSHQVTQMGQEVILRCVPISNHLYFYWYRQILGQKVEFLVSFYNNEISEKSEIFDDQFSVERPDGSNFTLKIRSTKLEDSAMYFCASTPRQGIDTEAFFGQGTRLTVV.

This clone was seen just once. The rearrangement joins TRBV9 to TRBJ2-5; D unclear. Germline V gives CDR1 SGDLS, CDR2 YYNGEE. The CDR3 has 14 residues. Between the trimmed V and J ends, which lost 0 bases and 2 bases, there was a span of 8 bases. CDR3 DNA sequence: TGTGCCAGCAGCGTAGGTACAGCACAAGAGACCCAGTACTTC. As protein: CASSVGTAQETQYF.

The V gene is TRBV5-6, the J gene TRBJ2-3, with TRBD1 matching over 10 bases. In germline, CDR1 is SGHDT, CDR2 YYEEEE. The CDR3 sequence is 16 residues long. The junction had 5 bases not matched to a gene; V was cut back by 4 bases and J by 0 bases. The CDR3 bases are TGTGCCAGCAGCCAGGGGACAGGGGCTAGCACAGATACGCAGTATTTT. Amino acid sequence: CASSQGTGASTDTQYF.

The sample holds a few counts of this clone. The genes are TRBV7-8 and TRBJ2-2, with D possibly matching TRBD1 (5 bases). This CDR3 spans 14 amino acids. Germline CDR1 and CDR2: SGHVS and FQNEAQ. V was pared by 1 base and J by 4 bases, with 7 bases between. The CDR3 DNA reads TGTGCCAGCAGCTTAGTTAGGGGCACCGGGGAGCTGTTTTTT. Translation: CASSLVRGTGELFF.

This chain joins TRBV5-6 and TRBJ2-1, with 8 positions matching TRBD1. The CDR3 is made up of 16 amino acids. Germline-derived CDR1 and CDR2 are SGHDT and YYEEEE. V lost 0 bases and J lost 3; bases outside the gene matches: 5. The CDR3 DNA follows: TGTGCCAGCAGCTTGGCCCTTGGACAGGGCTACAATGAGCAGTTCTTC. Translating gives CASSLALGQGYNEQFF.

This clone was seen just once. This sequence joins TRBV6-5 and TRBJ1-1; 8 nucleotides match TRBD1. V lost 2 bases to trimming and J lost 6 bases; unmatched junction nucleotides: 5. Looked up from germline, CDR1 is MNHEY and CDR2 is SVGAGI. This CDR3 is 14 amino acids long. The CDR3 DNA is TGTGCCAGCAGTTACGGACAGGGTATAGCTGAAGCTTTCTTT. Translating it yields CASSYGQGIAEAFF.

This chain connects TRBV5-1 to TRBJ2-7; D perhaps matches TRBD2 (6 bases). CDR3 length equals 14 residues. Deletions cut 4 bases from V and 4 bases from J, with 15 bases between. Looked up from germline, CDR1 is SGHRS and CDR2 is YFSETQ. CDR3 sequence reads: CASSQEVAVYEQYF. The CDR3 nucleotides are TGCGCCAGCAGCCAGGAGGTAGCGGTGTACGAGCAGTACTTC.

The rearrangement uses TRBV7-8 and TRBJ1-5, with 8 bases aligning to TRBD1. The CDR3 consists of 14 residues. CDR1 is SGHVS and CDR2 is FQNEAQ in the germline V gene. The J segment lost 6 bases and the V segment lost 3 bases, leaving 4 bases of the junction unmatched. The CDR3 coding sequence is TGTGCCAGCAGCTTCGGGACAGGCTTTCAGCCCCAGCATTTT. Its protein is CASSFGTGFQPQHF.

This clone was observed a handful of times. This sequence joins TRBV7-6 and TRBJ2-7, with TRBD2 matching over 9 bases. Germline assignment: CDR1 SGHVS and CDR2 FNYEAQ. This CDR3 is 15 amino acids long. With 2 bases clipped from V and 2 bases from J, the junction kept 4 bases outside the gene matches. The CDR3 region is CASSLWREGTYEQYF. The CDR3 DNA reads as TGTGCCAGCAGCTTATGGCGGGAGGGCACCTACGAGCAGTACTTC. The complete variable domain, with remaining parts taken from reference TRBV7-6 and TRBJ2-7, reads GAGVSQSPRYKVTKRGQDVALRCDPISGHVSLYWYRQALGQGPEFLTYFNYEAQQDKSGLPNDRFSAERPEGSISTLTIQRTEQRDSAMYRCASSLWREGTYEQYFGPGTRLTVT.

This rearrangement joins TRBV7-9 to TRBJ1-2; 8 bases are a match to TRBD1. The CDR3 sequence is 15 residues long. The V segment lost 5 bases and the J segment 5 bases; nucleotides outside the gene matches: 10. Germline assignment: CDR1 SEHNR and CDR2 FQNEAQ (reference sequence). CDR3 bases: TGTGCCAGCAGCCCCGGACAGGGAAGGCGGTATGGCTACACCTTC. Amino acid sequence: CASSPGQGRRYGYTF.

Remarks on this clone: This sample includes further DNA sequences coding for the same CDR3. This rearrangement joins TRBV6-5 to TRBJ1-3, with TRBD1 as a possible D gene (6 bases). CDR1 and CDR2 (germline): MNHEY, SVGAGI. CDR3 length: 15 amino acids. Between the trimmed V and J ends, which lost 3 bases and 0 bases, there was a span of 9 bases. DNA of the CDR3: TGTGCCAGCAGTTATGACAGGTCCTCTGGAAACACCATATATTTT. Its translation is CASSYDRSSGNTIYF.

The genes are TRBV29-1 and TRBJ1-5; 9 positions match TRBD1. Germline V gene data show CDR1 as SQVTM and CDR2 as ANQGSEA. The CDR3 is 13 residues long. Trimming at V came to 4 bases and at J to 4 bases, leaving 2 bases not matched to a gene. CDR3 DNA: TGCAGCGTTGTTGACAGGGGGAATCAGCCCCAGCATTTT. This sequence encodes CSVVDRGNQPQHF.

The CDR3 bases are TGCGCCAGCAGTCAACCCGAGGATGAGACAGGAGATGTTAACTATGGCTACACCTTC. It translates to CASSQPEDETGDVNYGYTF. V and J are TRBV23-1 and TRBJ1-2; possible D gene TRBD1, 6 bases. TRBV23-1 has ORF status, its function being uncertain. The CDR3 has 19 residues. Trimming removed 2 bases at V and 1 base at J, with 23 bases between.

This chain connects TRBV5-4 to TRBJ1-2; 7 positions match TRBD1. CDR1 is SGHNT and CDR2 is YYREEE in the germline V gene (reference sequence). This CDR3 is built from 14 residues. The V gene end was trimmed by 1 base and the J gene end by 3 bases; junction bases not matched to a gene: 3. CDR3 in amino acids: CASSLWTGHYGYTF. CDR3 sequence (DNA): TGTGCCAGCAGCTTGTGGACAGGACACTATGGCTACACCTTC.

V gene TRBV10-3 combines with J gene TRBJ2-2, with 7 bases aligning to TRBD1. After removal of 4 bases from V and 1 base from J, the junction contained 6 bases not matched to a gene. The CDR3 totals 16 residues. Looked up from germline, CDR1 is ENHRY and CDR2 is SYGVKD. The CDR3 DNA reads TGTGCCATCAGTGCGAGAGGGGGCGAGAACACCGGGGAGCTGTTTTTT. Translated: CAISARGGENTGELFF.

The gene calls are TRBV5-1 and TRBJ1-4, with 10 bases identical to TRBD1. The germline gives CDR1 SGHRS, CDR2 YFSETQ. CDR3 length: 16 residues. The junction had 1 base not matched to a gene; V was cut back by 0 bases and J by 2 bases. CDR3 amino acids: CASSLGQGATNEKLFF. CDR3 nucleotide sequence: TGCGCCAGCAGCTTGGGACAGGGGGCGACTAATGAAAAACTGTTTTTT.

The chain recombines TRBV5-3 with TRBJ2-2; D call uncertain. TRBV5-3 is known as an ORF, though its function is uncertain. There are 15 residues in the CDR3. V was shortened by 4 bases and J by 6 bases, with 16 bases between the two germline ends. For the CDR3, the DNA is TGTGCCAGAAGCCCGGCGAGACTCCAAGCCGGGGAGCTGTTTTTT. This gives the protein CARSPARLQAGELFF.

This chain links TRBV19 with TRBJ2-2; TRBD1 matches 7 bases. This CDR3 comprises 15 residues. Germline loops: CDR1 LNHDA, CDR2 SQIVND (reference sequence). The V and J ends lost 8 bases and 0 bases, in that order; junction bases with no gene match: 6. CDR3 amino acids: CASSLGQPNTGELFF. DNA for the CDR3: TGTGCCAGTTCCTTGGGACAGCCGAACACCGGGGAGCTGTTTTTT. The full variable domain, in which reference TRBV19 and TRBJ2-2 provide the parts outside the CDR3, is DGGITQSPKYLFRKEGQNVTLSCEQNLNHDAMYWYRQDPGQGLRLIYYSQIVNDFQKGDIAEGYSVSREKKESFPLTVTSAQKNPTAFYLCASSLGQPNTGELFFGEGSRLTVL.

The chain links TRBV21-1 to TRBJ1-2. TRBV21-1 is labeled a pseudogene. This CDR3 is built from 16 residues. The CDR3 protein is CASSICWGDENYGYTF. The CDR3, as DNA: TGTGCCAGCAGCATCTGCTGGGGGGATGAAAACTATGGCTACACCTTC.